This T cell receptor beta chain was documented in a study of a mutant IDH1 vaccine in newly diagnosed glioma. Study information: Weeks 1, 3, 5, 7, 11, 15, 19 and 23 were when patients received their eight vaccinations. The study started vaccination 4-6 weeks after radiotherapy alone, or with temozolomide cycles. Treated patients had a mean age of around 40 years and a sex split that was roughly 60% male and 37.5% female.

About this clone: Its cognate antigen is unknown.

Profiled with immunoSEQ multiplex PCR; TCRdb holds only in-frame clones, not every one. The top ten clones hold about 3.7% of a sample with about 54,000 clones, approximately 81% of them seen once. This CDR3 contains 14 residues. With V trimmed by 0 bases and J by 7 bases, 2 bases remained unmatched. The germline V gene encodes CDR1 GTSNPN and CDR2 SVGIG (reference sequence). The time point is: week 5, during vaccination. Vaccination used 300 ug of mutant IDH1 20-mer peptide per dose, with topical imiquimod. Overall study results and limits: Patients mounted vaccine-induced immune responses in 93.3% of cases.

The sequence was obtained from a man aged 25 to 45 with glioma. This sample comprised PBMCs, obtained from a glioma patient whose treatment included an IDH1 peptide vaccine. This chain uses TRBV30 with TRBJ1-6; 8 bases line up with TRBD1. DNA for the CDR3: TGTGCCTGGAGTGTGGGGACAGGAAATTCACCCCTCCACTTT. It is translated as CAWSVGTGNSPLHF.